Shown below are 31 T cell receptor beta chains from a single sample sequenced in a study of blood T cells in healthy people across ages. Next came a second PCR, run for about 7 to 12 cycles, which used a sample-barcoded 5' primer along with a J-beta primer mix. One entry per CDR3 protein, called by TCRdb with MiXCR from the 5' RACE reads. The table has 1,300,000 or so distinct CDR3 sequences, around 59% seen once. Sequenced sample: blood. The receptors shown here come from a man aged 18 to 30 in good health.

This sequence joins TRBV29-1 and TRBJ2-7; TRBD1 matches at 9 bases. V lost 4 bases, J lost 2 bases, and 6 bases stayed unmatched. This CDR3 is 14 amino acids long. CDR1 is SQVTM and CDR2 is ANQGSEA in the germline V gene. CDR3 region: CSVGGGQGTYEQYF. Here the CDR3 DNA reads TGCAGCGTTGGAGGGGGACAGGGTACCTACGAGCAGTACTTC.

The rearrangement uses TRBV6-5 and TRBJ2-7, with TRBD2 as a possible D gene (5 bases). The germline gives CDR1 MNHEY, CDR2 SVGAGI. The CDR3 runs to 14 residues. V was shortened by 3 bases and J by 2 bases, with 11 bases between the two germline ends. CDR3 protein: CASSYARDTYEQYF. The DNA for the CDR3 is TGTGCCAGCAGTTATGCTCGGGATACCTACGAGCAGTACTTC.

The rearrangement uses TRBV11-1 and TRBJ2-3; TRBD1 might be the D (5 bases). The germline V gene has CDR1 SGHAT and CDR2 FQDESV (reference sequence). Trimming stripped 5 bases from V and 2 bases from J, with 20 bases between. This CDR3 has 17 amino acids. The CDR3 loop is CASSQIPQVGDTDTQYF. As DNA, the CDR3 is TGTGCCAGCAGCCAGATCCCCCAGGTAGGGGACACAGATACGCAGTATTTT.

J is TRBJ1-2 and V is TRBV5-1; 9 nucleotides agree with TRBD1. V was pared by 0 bases and J by 5 bases, with 5 bases of the junction left unmatched. This CDR3 is built from 15 residues. The germline V gene encodes CDR1 SGHRS and CDR2 YFSETQ. Here the CDR3 DNA reads TGCGCCAGCAGCTTGGAATATGGACAGGGGTATGGCTACACCTTC. As protein: CASSLEYGQGYGYTF.

The V call is TRBV12-3 or TRBV12-4, the J call TRBJ1-6; D ambiguous. V was pared by 9 bases and J by 0 bases, with 12 bases between. The CDR3 has 15 amino acids. The DNA for the CDR3 is TGTGCCAGTCAGTTGTGGGGCTCCTATAATTCACCCCTCCACTTT. Amino acid sequence: CASQLWGSYNSPLHF.

The rearrangement uses TRBV20-1 and TRBJ2-3, with 9 bases matching TRBD2. Germline V gene lookup returns CDR1 DFQATT and CDR2 SNEGSKA (reference sequence). This CDR3 spans 22 amino acids. J was trimmed by 4 bases and V by 4 bases; bases with no gene match: 30. This chain's CDR3 is CSATLISGFGAGGYHRADTQYF. The CDR3 bases are TGCAGTGCTACTTTAATTTCGGGGTTTGGAGCGGGGGGTTATCATCGCGCAGATACGCAGTATTTT.

This clonotype was recorded a few times. V and J are TRBV29-1 and TRBJ2-5; the D gene is possibly TRBD1 (6 bases). CDR3 size: 13 residues. V shed 6 bases and J shed 7 bases, with 18 bases lying between them. Germline CDR1 reads SQVTM; CDR2 reads ANQGSEA. In DNA, the CDR3 is TGCAGCGTGGACCGAAGACAGGTTGGGACCCAGTACTTC. Amino acid sequence: CSVDRRQVGTQYF.

This chain joins TRBV27 and TRBJ2-3; TRBD2 aligns across 10 bases. Looked up from germline, CDR1 is MNHEY and CDR2 is SMNVEV (reference sequence). This CDR3 comprises 16 residues. The trim removed 5 bases at V and 2 bases at J, leaving 7 bases unmatched. CDR3 residues: CASSNSGGANTDTQYF. CDR3 sequence (DNA): TGTGCCAGCAGTAACAGCGGGGGGGCTAACACAGATACGCAGTATTTT.

At least ten counts were recorded for this clonotype. The J gene is TRBJ2-7, the V gene TRBV27; D is perhaps TRBD2 (6 bases). V was cut by 6 bases and J by 2 bases, with 14 bases left in between. The CDR3 covers 14 residues. Germline lookup yields CDR1 MNHEY and CDR2 SMNVEV (reference sequence). This chain's CDR3 is CASSLGGTAYEQYF. CDR3 in DNA: TGTGCCAGCAGCTTAGGCGGGACCGCCTACGAGCAGTACTTC.

The chain couples TRBV12-3 or TRBV12-4 to TRBJ2-1; D is possibly TRBD1 or TRBD2 (5 bases each). V was shortened by 1 base and J by 6 bases, with 7 bases between the two germline ends. The CDR3 is 13 residues long. In DNA, the CDR3 is TGTGCCAGCAGTTTAGGGGGGTGCAATGAGCAGTTCTTC. It codes for CASSLGGCNEQFF.

The rearrangement uses TRBV6-2 or TRBV6-3 and TRBJ2-7; D might be TRBD1 (5 bases). Germline V gene sequence: CDR1 MNHEY, CDR2 SVGEGT. Trimming pared 7 bases from V and 2 bases from J, leaving 12 bases between. The CDR3 runs 13 residues. The CDR3 region has the DNA TGTGCCAGCAAGTTAACAGGTACCTACGAGCAGTACTTC. Translation gives CASKLTGTYEQYF.

In this sample, this clonotype turned up a few times. The V gene is TRBV3-1, the J gene TRBJ2-7; 7 bases are shared with TRBD2. The CDR3 extends over 16 amino acids. The junction had 12 bases not matched to a gene; V was cut back by 4 bases and J by 3 bases. Looked up from germline, CDR1 is LGHDT and CDR2 is YNNKEL (reference sequence). CDR3: CASSLTVSGIGYEQYF. CDR3 DNA: TGTGCCAGCAGCCTCACTGTAAGCGGGATAGGCTACGAGCAGTACTTC.

This clonotype was counted once. Written as DNA, the CDR3 is TGTGCCAGCAGCTTAGCTCCAGGGGACAGCTCCTATAATTCACCCCTCCACTTT. This sequence encodes CASSLAPGDSSYNSPLHF. J is TRBJ1-6 and V is TRBV7-2; TRBD1 aligns across 7 bases. The V gene end was trimmed by 0 bases and the J gene end by 0 bases; junction bases not matched to a gene: 5. Germline-derived CDR1 and CDR2 are SGHTA and FQGNSA. The CDR3 runs 18 residues. Together with reference TRBV7-2 and TRBJ1-6, the CDR3 gives the full variable domain: GAGVSQSPSNKVTEKGKDVELRCDPISGHTALYWYRQSLGQGLEFLIYFQGNSAPDKSGLPSDRFSAERTGGSVSTLTIQRTQQEDSAVYLCASSLAPGDSSYNSPLHFGNGTRLTVT.

The V and J genes are TRBV10-3 and TRBJ2-5, with D hard to call. The CDR3 runs 14 residues. CDR1 and CDR2 (germline): ENHRY, SYGVKD. Trimming left V 11 bases short and J 2 bases short, with 18 bases between. CDR3 sequence (DNA): TGTGCCGTGTCGTATAGGGCCACGCAAGAGACCCAGTACTTC. It codes for CAVSYRATQETQYF.

The CDR3 spells CATSREREGSGTLWDTQYF. The CDR3 DNA reads TGTGCCACCAGCAGAGAAAGGGAGGGTAGCGGAACCCTTTGGGATACGCAGTATTTT. The V and J genes are TRBV15 and TRBJ2-3; 7 nucleotides line up with TRBD2. This CDR3 is 19 amino acids long. With V trimmed by 0 bases and J by 6 bases, 18 bases remained unmatched. Per the germline V gene, CDR1 is LNHNV and CDR2 is YYDKDF (reference sequence).

This clonotype was observed at least ten times. At one end the junction does not follow the germline gene, possibly because of a read error. The chain couples TRBV5-1 to TRBJ2-3, with 9 positions matching TRBD1. Per germline, CDR1 SGHRS and CDR2 YFSETQ. CDR3 length: 15 amino acids. The CDR3 nucleotides read TGTGCCAGCAGCCTGGGACAGGGCAGCACAGATACGCAGTATTTT. Translated: CASSLGQGSTDTQYF.

This chain connects TRBV7-2 to TRBJ2-4; 8 bases fit TRBD2. This CDR3 has 14 amino acids. In germline, CDR1 is SGHTA, CDR2 FQGNSA. After removal of 1 base from V and 8 bases from J, the junction contained 4 bases not matched to a gene. CDR3 protein: CASSLETTSDIQYF. CDR3 bases: TGTGCCAGCAGCTTAGAGACGACTAGCGACATTCAGTACTTC.

This clonotype was observed once. The chain uses TRBV30 and TRBJ1-4; 11 bases are shared with TRBD1. Germline-derived CDR1 and CDR2 are GTSNPN and SVGIG (reference sequence). V gave up 1 base and J gave up 11 bases; unmatched junction bases: 3. The CDR3 extends over 13 amino acids. The CDR3 protein is CAWSGTGGWKLFF. CDR3 DNA sequence: TGTGCCTGGAGTGGGACAGGGGGCTGGAAACTGTTTTTT.

This clonotype was detected only once. The chain links TRBV2 to TRBJ2-7; TRBD2 aligns across 13 bases. Germline V CDR1 and CDR2: SNHLY, FYNNEI. Unmatched junction bases numbered 9, after V lost 7 bases and J lost 3 bases. The CDR3 length is 16 residues. The CDR3 DNA sequence: TGTGCCAGCATAGGGACTAGCGGGGCAAGTATCTACGAGCAGTACTTC. Translating gives CASIGTSGASIYEQYF.

This chain joins TRBV3-1 and TRBJ2-4; D is tentatively TRBD1 or TRBD2 (5 bases each). The last part of the DNA fits TRBJ2-7 better; the J call may be wrong. Germline V gives CDR1 LGHDT, CDR2 YNNKEL (reference sequence). This CDR3 has 16 residues. CDR3 protein: CASSYKTSWVGDEQYF. The CDR3 nucleotides are TGTGCCAGCAGCTATAAAACCAGCTGGGTGGGGGACGAGCAGTACTTC.

This chain connects TRBV7-2 to TRBJ1-2; perhaps TRBD1 as D (5 bases). The CDR3 loop spans 15 amino acids. CDR1 is SGHTA, CDR2 FQGNSA, per germline. Deletions cut 1 base from V and 6 bases from J, with 15 bases between. The CDR3 region is CASSLEAGPGHGYTF. As DNA, the CDR3 is TGTGCCAGCAGCTTAGAGGCAGGGCCAGGGCATGGCTACACCTTC.

The chain uses TRBV5-6 and TRBJ2-1; 11 positions match TRBD1. From germline, CDR1 is SGHDT and CDR2 YYEEEE. Losses at the gene ends were 4 bases for V and 2 bases for J; bases not matched to a gene: 5. The CDR3 loop spans 16 amino acids. Here the CDR3 reads CASSPGTGGPYNEQFF. DNA of the CDR3: TGTGCCAGCAGCCCCGGGACAGGGGGACCCTACAATGAGCAGTTCTTC.

The chain links TRBV27 to TRBJ2-7; TRBD2 might be the D (5 bases). V dropped 5 bases and J dropped 0 bases, with 14 bases sitting between them. CDR3 length equals 15 residues. CDR1 is MNHEY and CDR2 is SMNVEV in the germline V gene (reference sequence). CDR3 loop: CASSESGTNSYEQYF. The CDR3, as DNA: TGTGCCAGCAGTGAGAGCGGTACCAACTCCTACGAGCAGTACTTC.

This chain connects TRBV27 to TRBJ2-1, with no clear D. The CDR3 consists of 13 residues. The V gene's germline CDR1 is MNHEY and CDR2 SMNVEV (reference sequence). Trimming removed 5 bases at V and 8 bases at J, with 13 bases between. CDR3 amino acids: CASSLLEADEQFF. In DNA form, the CDR3 reads TGTGCCAGCAGTCTGCTAGAGGCCGATGAGCAGTTCTTC.

This clonotype was picked up a small number of times. This chain connects TRBV29-1 to TRBJ2-3, with no clear D. The CDR3 sequence is 10 residues long. Trimming took off 4 bases at V and 7 bases at J, with 6 bases between the two ends. Germline values: CDR1 SQVTM, CDR2 ANQGSEA. This CDR3 is CSVVTYTQYF. CDR3 DNA: TGCAGCGTTGTCACGTATACGCAGTATTTT.

The chain joins TRBV12-5 to TRBJ2-1, with 9 positions matching TRBD1. The germline V gene has CDR1 LGHNT and CDR2 FRNRAP. The CDR3 is 16 amino acids. V lost 5 bases to trimming and J lost 6 bases; unmatched junction nucleotides: 11. The CDR3 DNA is TGTGCTAGTGGTCAACGGACAGGGGTCGTTGGCAATGAGCAGTTCTTC. The encoded protein is CASGQRTGVVGNEQFF.

The chain couples TRBV3-1 to TRBJ2-7, with TRBD1 as a possible D gene (6 bases). The CDR3 is 15 amino acids. The V end was cut by 10 bases, the J end by 5 bases, with 24 bases between. The germline V gene encodes CDR1 LGHDT and CDR2 YNNKEL (reference sequence). Here the CDR3 DNA reads TGTGCCACCCAATCTTCTCCCGGGACAATCAACGAGCAGTACTTC. It yields the protein CATQSSPGTINEQYF.

The chain carries TRBV20-1 and TRBJ2-5; D call uncertain. Germline CDR1 DFQATT, CDR2 SNEGSKA (reference sequence). The CDR3 extends over 12 amino acids. The CDR3 region has the DNA TGCAGGGTGGGTGGATACCAAGAGACCCAGTACTTC. It yields the protein CRVGGYQETQYF.

The rearrangement joins TRBV20-1 to TRBJ2-5, with D tentatively TRBD1 or TRBD2 (5 bases each). The CDR3 has 14 amino acids. Germline V gives CDR1 DFQATT, CDR2 SNEGSKA (reference sequence). V was shortened by 3 bases and J by 4 bases, with 15 bases between the two germline ends. The CDR3 protein is CSASSGPSTETQYF. As DNA, the CDR3 is TGCAGTGCTAGTTCGGGACCCTCTACAGAGACCCAGTACTTC.

The rearrangement joins TRBV20-1 to TRBJ1-5; the D gene is possibly TRBD1 (5 bases). Germline V lookup: CDR1 DFQATT, CDR2 SNEGSKA (reference sequence). Trimming left V 6 bases short and J 6 bases short, with 15 bases between. The CDR3 contains 13 residues. The CDR3 DNA is TGCAGTGCGAGTTCTGGGGCATTTCAGCCCCAGCATTTT. This codes for CSASSGAFQPQHF.

This sequence joins TRBV7-9 and TRBJ2-1; weak D call: TRBD2 (6 bases). V gave up 1 base and J gave up 14 bases, with 15 bases separating them. Germline CDR1 reads SEHNR; CDR2 reads FQNEAQ (reference sequence). The CDR3 runs to 13 residues. The CDR3 here is CASSLGGGQGKFF. For the CDR3, the DNA is TGTGCCAGCAGCTTAGGGGGAGGCCAAGGAAAGTTCTTC.